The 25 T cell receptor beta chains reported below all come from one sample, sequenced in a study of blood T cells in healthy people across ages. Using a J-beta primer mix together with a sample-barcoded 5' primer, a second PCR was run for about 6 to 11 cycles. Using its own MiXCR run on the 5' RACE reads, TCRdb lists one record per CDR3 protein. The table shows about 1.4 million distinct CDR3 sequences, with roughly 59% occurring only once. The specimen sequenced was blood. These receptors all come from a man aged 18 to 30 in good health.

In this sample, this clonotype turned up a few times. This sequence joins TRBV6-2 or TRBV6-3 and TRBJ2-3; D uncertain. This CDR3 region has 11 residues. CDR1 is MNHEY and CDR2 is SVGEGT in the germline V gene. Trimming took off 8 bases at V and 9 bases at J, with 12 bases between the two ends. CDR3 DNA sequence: TGTGCCAGCCTCCTTGGGTCGACGCAGTATTTT. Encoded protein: CASLLGSTQYF.

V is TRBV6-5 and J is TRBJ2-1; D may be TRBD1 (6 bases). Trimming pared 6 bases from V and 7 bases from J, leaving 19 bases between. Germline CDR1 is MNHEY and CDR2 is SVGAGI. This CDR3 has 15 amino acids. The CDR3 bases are TGTGCCAGCAGCCAATCCCCCACTAGGGGGAATGAGCAGTTCTTC. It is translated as CASSQSPTRGNEQFF.

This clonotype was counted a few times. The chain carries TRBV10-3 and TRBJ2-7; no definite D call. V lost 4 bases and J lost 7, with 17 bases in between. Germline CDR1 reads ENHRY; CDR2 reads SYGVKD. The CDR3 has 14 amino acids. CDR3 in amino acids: CAISAPTASGEQYF. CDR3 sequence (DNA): TGTGCCATCAGTGCCCCGACGGCGTCGGGTGAGCAGTACTTC.

The CDR3 sequence: CASSVLGAGLTDTQYF. The DNA of the CDR3 is TGTGCCAGCAGCGTACTAGGAGCGGGCCTTACAGATACGCAGTATTTT. The chain uses TRBV9 and TRBJ2-3, with a tentative D call TRBD2 (6 bases). Germline V gene data show CDR1 as SGDLS and CDR2 as YYNGEE. The CDR3 sequence is 16 residues long. Trimming cost V 1 base and J 3 bases, with 15 bases left between them.

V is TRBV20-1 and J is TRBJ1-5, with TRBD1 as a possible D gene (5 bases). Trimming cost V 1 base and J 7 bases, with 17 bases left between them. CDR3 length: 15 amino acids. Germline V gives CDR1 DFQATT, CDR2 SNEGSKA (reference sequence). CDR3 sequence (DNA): TGCAGTGCTAGAGGGGCAGGAGGAGGGGACCAGCCCCAGCATTTT. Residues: CSARGAGGGDQPQHF.

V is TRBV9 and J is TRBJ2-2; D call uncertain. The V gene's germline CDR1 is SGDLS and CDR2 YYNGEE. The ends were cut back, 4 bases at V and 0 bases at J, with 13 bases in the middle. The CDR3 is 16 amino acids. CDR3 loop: CASSLPRRTNTGELFF. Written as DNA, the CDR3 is TGTGCCAGCAGCCTCCCTAGGCGGACGAACACCGGGGAGCTGTTTTTT.

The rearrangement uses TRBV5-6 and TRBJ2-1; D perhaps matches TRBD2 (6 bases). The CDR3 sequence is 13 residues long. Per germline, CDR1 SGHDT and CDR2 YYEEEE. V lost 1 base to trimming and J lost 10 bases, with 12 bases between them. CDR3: CASSLLRAGEQFF. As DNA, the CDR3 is TGTGCCAGCAGCTTGTTGCGGGCGGGAGAGCAGTTCTTC. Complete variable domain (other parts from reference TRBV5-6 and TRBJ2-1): DAGVTQSPTHLIKTRGQQVTLRCSPKSGHDTVSWYQQALGQGPQFIFQYYEEEERQRGNFPDRFSGHQFPNYSSELNVNALLLGDSALYLCASSLLRAGEQFFGPGTRLTVL.

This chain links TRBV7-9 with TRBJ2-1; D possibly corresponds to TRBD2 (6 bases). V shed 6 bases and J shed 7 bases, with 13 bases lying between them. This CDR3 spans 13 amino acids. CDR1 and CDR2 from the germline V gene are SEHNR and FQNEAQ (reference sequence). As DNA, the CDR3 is TGTGCCAGCAGGAATTTTAGCGGAAATGAGCAGTTCTTC. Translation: CASRNFSGNEQFF.

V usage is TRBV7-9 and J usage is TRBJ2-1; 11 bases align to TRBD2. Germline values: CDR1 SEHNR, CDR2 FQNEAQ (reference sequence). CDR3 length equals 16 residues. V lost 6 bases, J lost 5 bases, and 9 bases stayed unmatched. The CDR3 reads CASRSPGTSGHNEQFF. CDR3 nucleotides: TGTGCCAGCAGGTCTCCAGGGACTAGCGGTCACAATGAGCAGTTCTTC. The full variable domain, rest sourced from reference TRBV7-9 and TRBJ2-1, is DTGVSQNPRHKITKRGQNVTFRCDPISEHNRLYWYRQTLGQGPEFLTYFQNEAQLEKSRLLSDRFSAERPKGSFSTLEIQRTEQGDSAMYLCASRSPGTSGHNEQFFGPGTRLTVL.

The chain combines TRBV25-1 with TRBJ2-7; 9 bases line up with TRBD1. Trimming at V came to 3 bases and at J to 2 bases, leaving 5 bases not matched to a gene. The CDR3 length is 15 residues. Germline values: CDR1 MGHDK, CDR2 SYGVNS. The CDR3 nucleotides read TGTGCCAGCAGTGACCCCCGGGACAGGGCCTACGAGCAGTACTTC. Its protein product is CASSDPRDRAYEQYF.

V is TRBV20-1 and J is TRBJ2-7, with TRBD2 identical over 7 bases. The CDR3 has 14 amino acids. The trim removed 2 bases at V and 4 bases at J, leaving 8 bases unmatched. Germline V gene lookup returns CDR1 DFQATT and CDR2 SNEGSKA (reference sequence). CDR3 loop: CSARSGGATYEQYF. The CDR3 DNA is TGCAGTGCTAGATCGGGGGGAGCTACTTACGAGCAGTACTTC.

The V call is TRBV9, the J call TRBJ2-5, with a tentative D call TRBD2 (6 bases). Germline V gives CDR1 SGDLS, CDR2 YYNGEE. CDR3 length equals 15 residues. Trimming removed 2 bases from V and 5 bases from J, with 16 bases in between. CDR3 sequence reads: CASSVSLGAGETQYF. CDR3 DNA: TGTGCCAGCAGCGTCAGTCTAGGGGCGGGGGAGACCCAGTACTTC. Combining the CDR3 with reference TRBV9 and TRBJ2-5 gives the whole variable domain DSGVTQTPKHLITATGQRVTLRCSPRSGDLSVYWYQQSLDQGLQFLIQYYNGEERAKGNILERFSAQQFPDLHSELNLSSLELGDSALYFCASSVSLGAGETQYFGPGTRLLVL.

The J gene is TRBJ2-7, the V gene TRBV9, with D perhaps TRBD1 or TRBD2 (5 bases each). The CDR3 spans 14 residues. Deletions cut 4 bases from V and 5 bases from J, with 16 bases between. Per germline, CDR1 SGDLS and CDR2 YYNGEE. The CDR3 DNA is TGTGCCAGCAGCCCCGGGGCCAGGGCGAACGAGCAGTACTTC. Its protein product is CASSPGARANEQYF.

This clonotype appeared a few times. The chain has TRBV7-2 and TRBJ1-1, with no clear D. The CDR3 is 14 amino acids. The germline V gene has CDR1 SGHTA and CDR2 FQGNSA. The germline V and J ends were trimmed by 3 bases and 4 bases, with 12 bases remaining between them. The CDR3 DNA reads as TGTGCCAGCAGCTTCATCGGGGATACCACTGAAGCTTTCTTT. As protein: CASSFIGDTTEAFF. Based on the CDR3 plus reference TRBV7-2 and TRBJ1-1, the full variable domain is GAGVSQSPSNKVTEKGKDVELRCDPISGHTALYWYRQSLGQGLEFLIYFQGNSAPDKSGLPSDRFSAERTGGSVSTLTIQRTQQEDSAVYLCASSFIGDTTEAFFGQGTRLTVV.

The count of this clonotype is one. The CDR3 sequence: CASRDRGASGFGYNEQFF. The CDR3 DNA reads TGTGCCAGCCGAGATCGTGGGGCTAGCGGGTTTGGCTACAATGAGCAGTTCTTC. The chain joins TRBV7-9 to TRBJ2-1; 8 nucleotides line up with TRBD2. The CDR3 extends over 18 amino acids. V lost 8 bases, J lost 3 bases, and 18 bases stayed unmatched. From germline, CDR1 is SEHNR and CDR2 FQNEAQ (reference sequence).

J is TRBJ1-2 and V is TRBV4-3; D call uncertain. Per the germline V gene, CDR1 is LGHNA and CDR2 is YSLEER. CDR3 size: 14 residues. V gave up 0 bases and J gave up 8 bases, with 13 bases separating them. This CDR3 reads CASSQDPLLGGYTF. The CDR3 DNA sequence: TGCGCCAGCAGCCAAGATCCGTTGTTGGGGGGCTACACCTTC.

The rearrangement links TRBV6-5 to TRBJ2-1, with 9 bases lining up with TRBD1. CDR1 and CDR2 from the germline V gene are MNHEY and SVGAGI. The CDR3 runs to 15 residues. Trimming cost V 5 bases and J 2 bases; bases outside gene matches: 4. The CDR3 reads CASSMDRGTYNEQFF. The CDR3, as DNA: TGTGCCAGCAGTATGGACAGGGGAACCTACAATGAGCAGTTCTTC.

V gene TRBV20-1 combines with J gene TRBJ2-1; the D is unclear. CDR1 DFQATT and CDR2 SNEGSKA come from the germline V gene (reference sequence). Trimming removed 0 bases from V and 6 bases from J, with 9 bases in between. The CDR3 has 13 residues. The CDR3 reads CSARDQQSNEQFF. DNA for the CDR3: TGCAGTGCTAGAGATCAACAATCCAATGAGCAGTTCTTC.

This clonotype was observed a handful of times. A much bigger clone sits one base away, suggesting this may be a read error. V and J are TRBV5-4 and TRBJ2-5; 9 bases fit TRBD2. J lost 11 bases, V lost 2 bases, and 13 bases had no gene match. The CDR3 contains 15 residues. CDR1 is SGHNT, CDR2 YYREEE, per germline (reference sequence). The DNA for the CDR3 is TGTGCCAGCAGCTTCGGCGGGGGGGCCATCAATGAGCAGTACTTC. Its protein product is CASSFGGGAINEQYF.

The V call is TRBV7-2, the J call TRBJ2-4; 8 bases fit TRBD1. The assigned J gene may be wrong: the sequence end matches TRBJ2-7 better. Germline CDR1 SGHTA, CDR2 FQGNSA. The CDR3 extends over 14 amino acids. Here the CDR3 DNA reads TGTGCCAGCAGCTCGGGACAGGCAGTCGACGAGCAGTACTTC. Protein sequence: CASSSGQAVDEQYF.

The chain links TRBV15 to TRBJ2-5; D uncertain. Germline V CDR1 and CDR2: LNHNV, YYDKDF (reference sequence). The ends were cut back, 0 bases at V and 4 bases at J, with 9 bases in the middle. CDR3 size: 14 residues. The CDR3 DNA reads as TGTGCCACCAGCAGAGAGGGCGCCGGAGAGACCCAGTACTTC. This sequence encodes CATSREGAGETQYF. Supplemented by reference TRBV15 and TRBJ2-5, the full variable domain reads DAMVIQNPRYQVTQFGKPVTLSCSQTLNHNVMYWYQQKSSQAPKLLFHYYDKDFNNEADTPDNFQSRRPNTSFCFLDIRSPGLGDTAMYLCATSREGAGETQYFGPGTRLLVL.

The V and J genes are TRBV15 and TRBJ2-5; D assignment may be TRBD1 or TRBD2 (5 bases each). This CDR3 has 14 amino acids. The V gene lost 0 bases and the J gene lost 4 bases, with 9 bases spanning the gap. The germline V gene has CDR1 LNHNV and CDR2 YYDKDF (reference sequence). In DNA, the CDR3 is TGTGCCACCAGCAGAGAGGGGGTCAGAGAGACCCAGTACTTC. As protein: CATSREGVRETQYF.

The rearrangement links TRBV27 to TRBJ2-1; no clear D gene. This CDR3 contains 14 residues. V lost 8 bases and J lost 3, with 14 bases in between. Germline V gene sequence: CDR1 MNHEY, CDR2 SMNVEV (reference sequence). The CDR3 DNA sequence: TGTGCCAGCGGAATCCTTCCTGGCTACAATGAGCAGTTCTTC. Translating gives CASGILPGYNEQFF.

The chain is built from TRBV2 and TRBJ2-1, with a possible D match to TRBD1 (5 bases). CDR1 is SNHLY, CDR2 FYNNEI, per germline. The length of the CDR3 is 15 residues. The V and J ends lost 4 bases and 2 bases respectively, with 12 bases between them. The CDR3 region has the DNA TGTGCCAGCAGTGCGGACAACAGCGCCTACAATGAGCAGTTCTTC. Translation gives CASSADNSAYNEQFF.

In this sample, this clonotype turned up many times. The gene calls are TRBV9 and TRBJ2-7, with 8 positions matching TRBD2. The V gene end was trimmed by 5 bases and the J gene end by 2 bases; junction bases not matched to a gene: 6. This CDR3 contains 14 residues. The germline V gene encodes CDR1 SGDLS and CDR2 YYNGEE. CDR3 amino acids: CASSSGGGTYEQYF. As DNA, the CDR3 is TGTGCCAGCAGTTCCGGGGGGGGTACCTACGAGCAGTACTTC.